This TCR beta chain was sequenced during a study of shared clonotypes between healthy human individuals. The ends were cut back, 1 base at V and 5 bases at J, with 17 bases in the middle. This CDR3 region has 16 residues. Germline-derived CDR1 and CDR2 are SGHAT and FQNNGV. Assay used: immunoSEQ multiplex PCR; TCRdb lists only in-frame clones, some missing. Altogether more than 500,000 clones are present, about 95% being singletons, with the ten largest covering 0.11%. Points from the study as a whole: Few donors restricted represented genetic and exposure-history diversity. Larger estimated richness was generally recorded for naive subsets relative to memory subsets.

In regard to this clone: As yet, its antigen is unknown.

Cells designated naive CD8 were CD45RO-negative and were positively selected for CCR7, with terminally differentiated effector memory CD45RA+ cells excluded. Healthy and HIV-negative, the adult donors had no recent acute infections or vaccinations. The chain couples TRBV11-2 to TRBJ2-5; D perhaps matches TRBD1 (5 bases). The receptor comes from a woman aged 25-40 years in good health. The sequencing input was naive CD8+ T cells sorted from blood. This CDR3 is CASSLGQGAFGETQYF. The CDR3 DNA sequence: TGTGCCAGCAGCTTAGGTCAGGGTGCGTTTGGGGAGACCCAGTACTTC.